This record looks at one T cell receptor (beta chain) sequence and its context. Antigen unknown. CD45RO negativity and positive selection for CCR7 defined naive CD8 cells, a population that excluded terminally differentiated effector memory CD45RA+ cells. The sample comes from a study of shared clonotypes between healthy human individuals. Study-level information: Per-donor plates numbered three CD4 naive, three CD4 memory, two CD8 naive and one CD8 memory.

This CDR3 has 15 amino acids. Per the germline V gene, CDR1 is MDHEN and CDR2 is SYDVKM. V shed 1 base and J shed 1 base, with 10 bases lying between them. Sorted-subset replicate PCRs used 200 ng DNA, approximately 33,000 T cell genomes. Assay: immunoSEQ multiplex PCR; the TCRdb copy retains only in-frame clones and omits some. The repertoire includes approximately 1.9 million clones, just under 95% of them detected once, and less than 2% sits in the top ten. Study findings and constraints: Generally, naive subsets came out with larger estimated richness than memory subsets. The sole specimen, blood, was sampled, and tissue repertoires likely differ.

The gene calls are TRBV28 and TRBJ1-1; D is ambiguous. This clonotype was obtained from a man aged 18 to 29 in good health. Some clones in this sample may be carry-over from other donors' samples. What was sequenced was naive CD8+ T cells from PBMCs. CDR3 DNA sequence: TGTGCCAGCAGTTTATTCGGGATCTCGAACACTGAAGCTTTCTTT. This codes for CASSLFGISNTEAFF.